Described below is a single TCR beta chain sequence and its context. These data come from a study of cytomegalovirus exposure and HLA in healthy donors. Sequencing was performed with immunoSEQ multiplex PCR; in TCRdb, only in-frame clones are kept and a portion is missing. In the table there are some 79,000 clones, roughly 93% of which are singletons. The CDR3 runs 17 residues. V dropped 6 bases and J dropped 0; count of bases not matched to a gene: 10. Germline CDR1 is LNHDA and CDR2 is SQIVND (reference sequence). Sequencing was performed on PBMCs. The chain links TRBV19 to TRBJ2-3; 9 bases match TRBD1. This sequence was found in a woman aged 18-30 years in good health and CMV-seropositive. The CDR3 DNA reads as TGTGCCAGTAGGACTATCGGGACAGGGACTAGCACAGATACGCAGTATTTT. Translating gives CASRTIGTGTSTDTQYF.